The rows below give T cell receptor beta chains drawn from one sample of a study of T cells in Graves' hyperthyroidism and ophthalmopathy. In TCRdb, the multiplex PCR reads were re-called with MiXCR into one record per CDR3 protein. In the table there are 350,000 or so distinct CDR3 sequences, about a sixth of which are singletons. Sequenced: blood. The receptor source for this set is a woman in her 40s with Graves' ophthalmopathy. Both conserved end residues are part of each CDR3. D genes are given only for firm matches. Where a row states a size, it is once, few, many or the class of an expanded clone; other rows omit it.

TRBJ1-1 many NA TRBV29-1 TGCAGCGTTTCCGGTGGGGCGAGGGGCACTGAAGCTTTCTTT CSVSGGARGTEAFF
TRBJ2-2 many TRBD2 TRBV12-3/TRBV12-4 TGTGCCAGCAGTCGGAGGGGACTAGCGGAAAACACCGGGGAGCTGTTTTTT CASSRRGLAENTGELFF
TRBJ1-5 many TRBD1 TRBV28 TGTGCCAGCAGTATGACAGGGTTTGATCAGCCCCAGCATTTT CASSMTGFDQPQHF
TRBJ2-4 many NA TRBV24-1 TGTGCCACCAGTGGGGGGGCCAAAAACATTCAGTACTTC CATSGGAKNIQYF
TRBJ1-5 many NA TRBV6-1 TGTGCCAGCAGTGAAGTGTCAGGGTGGGCAAATAGCAATCAGCCCCAGCATTTT CASSEVSGWANSNQPQHF
TRBJ2-2 many TRBD2 TRBV7-2 TGTGCCAGCAGCCAACCCGCCCGGACTAGCGGCACCGGGGAGCTGTTTTTT CASSQPARTSGTGELFF
TRBJ1-5 many TRBD1 TRBV12-3/TRBV12-4 TGTGCCAGCGGACTTCAGACAGGGGGCGATCAGCCCCAGCATTTT CASGLQTGGDQPQHF
TRBJ1-5 many NA TRBV24-1 TGTGCCACCAGCGAAGAGGGGGTGCAGCCCCAGCATTTT CATSEEGVQPQHF
TRBJ2-7 many TRBD1 TRBV15 TGTGCCACCAGCAGAGAGAGGACAGGTAGCGACGAGCAGTACTTC CATSRERTGSDEQYF
TRBJ2-7 many TRBD1 TRBV25-1 TGTGCCAGCAGTGATATGGGACAGGGTCGCTACGAGCAGTACTTC CASSDMGQGRYEQYF
TRBJ1-3 many NA TRBV7-2 TGTGCCAGCAGCTTGGGCTTCGGGTCTGGAAACACCATATATTTT CASSLGFGSGNTIYF
TRBJ2-6 many NA TRBV15 TGTGCCACCAGTCCGACAGAGTCTGGGGCCAACGTCCTGACTTTC CATSPTESGANVLTF
TRBJ2-7 NA NA TRBV6-5 TGTGCCAGCAGTTACCTACCCCGGACAGAAGGCGAGCAGTACTTC CASSYLPRTEGEQYF
TRBJ1-5 many NA TRBV27 TGTGCCAGCAGTTTCTGGGGGGCGAGCAATCAGCCCCAGCATTTT CASSFWGASNQPQHF
TRBJ2-5 NA TRBD1 TRBV6-5 TGTGCCAGCAGTTGGACCTCCGTGGGACAGGGTAAAGAGACCCAGTACTTC CASSWTSVGQGKETQYF
TRBJ2-7 many NA TRBV6-1 TGTGCCAGCAGTGTGGGACGTCTGAGCTCCTACGAGCAGTACTTC CASSVGRLSSYEQYF
TRBJ2-4 many NA TRBV6-1 TGTGCCAGCAGTAAGTCGGCCCGCAGGGGGGACATTCAGTACTTC CASSKSARRGDIQYF